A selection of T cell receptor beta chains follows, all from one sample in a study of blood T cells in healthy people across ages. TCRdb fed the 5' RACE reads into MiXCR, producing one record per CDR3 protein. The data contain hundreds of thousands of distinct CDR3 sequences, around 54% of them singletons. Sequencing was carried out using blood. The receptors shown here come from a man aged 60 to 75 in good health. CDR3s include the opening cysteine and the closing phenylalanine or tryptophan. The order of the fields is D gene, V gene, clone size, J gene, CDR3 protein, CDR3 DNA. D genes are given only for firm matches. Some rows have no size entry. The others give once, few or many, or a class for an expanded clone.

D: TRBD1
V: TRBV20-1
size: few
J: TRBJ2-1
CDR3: CSFGRTPGQGNNEQFF
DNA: TGCAGTTTCGGAAGGACACCGGGACAGGGGAACAATGAGCAGTTCTTC

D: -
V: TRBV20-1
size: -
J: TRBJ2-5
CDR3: CSARDPYKYQETQYF
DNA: TGCAGTGCTAGAGATCCCTACAAGTACCAAGAGACCCAGTACTTC

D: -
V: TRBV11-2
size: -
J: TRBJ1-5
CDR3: CASSEGDYQPQHF
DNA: TGTGCCAGCAGCGAGGGGGATTATCAGCCCCAGCATTTT

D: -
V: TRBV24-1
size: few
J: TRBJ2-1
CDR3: CAMAQDSDYNEQFF
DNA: TGTGCCATGGCCCAGGACTCGGACTACAATGAGCAGTTCTTC

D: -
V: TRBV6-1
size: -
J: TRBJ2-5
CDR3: CASGMGGSYQETQYF
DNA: TGTGCCAGCGGTATGGGGGGCAGCTACCAAGAGACCCAGTACTTC

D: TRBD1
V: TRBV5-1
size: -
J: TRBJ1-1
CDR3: CASSTGQVNTEAFF
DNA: TGCGCCAGCAGTACGGGACAGGTGAACACTGAAGCTTTCTTT

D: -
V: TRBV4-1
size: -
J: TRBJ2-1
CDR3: CASSQGRGSNEQFF
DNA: TGCGCCAGCAGCCAAGGGCGGGGCAGCAATGAGCAGTTCTTC

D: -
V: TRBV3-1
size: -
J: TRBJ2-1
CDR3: CASSQDNRYNEQFF
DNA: TGTGCCAGCAGCCAAGATAACCGTTACAATGAGCAGTTCTTC

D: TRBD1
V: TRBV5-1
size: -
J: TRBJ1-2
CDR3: CASSPGQDRDGYTF
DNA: TGCGCCAGCAGCCCGGGCCAGGACAGGGATGGCTACACCTTC

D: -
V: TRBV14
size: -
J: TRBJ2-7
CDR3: CARYPSGIYEQYF
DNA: TGTGCCAGATACCCCTCAGGGATCTACGAGCAGTACTTC

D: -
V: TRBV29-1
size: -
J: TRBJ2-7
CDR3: CSPQGQRLYYEQYF
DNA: TGCAGCCCTCAAGGTCAGCGCTTGTACTACGAGCAGTACTTC

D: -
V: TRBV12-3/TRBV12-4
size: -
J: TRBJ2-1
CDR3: CASTLDSEQFF
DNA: TGTGCCAGCACCCTAGATAGTGAGCAGTTCTTC

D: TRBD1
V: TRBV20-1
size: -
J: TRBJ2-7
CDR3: CSVRTGTGNTYEQYF
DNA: TGCAGTGTTAGGACCGGGACAGGTAACACCTACGAGCAGTACTTC

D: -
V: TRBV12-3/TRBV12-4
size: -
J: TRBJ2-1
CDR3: CTSSLRGGEQFF
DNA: TGTACCAGCAGTTTACGAGGGGGTGAGCAGTTCTTC

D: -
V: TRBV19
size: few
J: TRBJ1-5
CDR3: CASSTGNQGQPQHF
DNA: TGTGCCAGTAGTACCGGGAACCAAGGGCAGCCCCAGCATTTT

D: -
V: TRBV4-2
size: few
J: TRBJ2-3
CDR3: CASRAGAGDTQYF
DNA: TGTGCCAGCAGGGCAGGGGCGGGAGATACGCAGTATTTT

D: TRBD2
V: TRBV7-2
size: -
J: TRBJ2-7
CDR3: CASSATSGGWEQYF
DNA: TGTGCCAGCAGCGCGACTAGCGGCGGCTGGGAGCAGTACTTC

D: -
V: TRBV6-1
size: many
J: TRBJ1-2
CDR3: CAGGEVNTF
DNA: TGTGCTGGGGGAGAGGTCAACACCTTC

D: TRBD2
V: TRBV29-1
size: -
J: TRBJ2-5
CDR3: CSVEIGTSGGGVQYF
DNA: TGCAGCGTTGAAATTGGGACTAGCGGGGGGGGAGTGCAGTACTTC

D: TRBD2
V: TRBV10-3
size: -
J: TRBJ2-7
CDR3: CAISGGLDHYEQYF
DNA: TGTGCCATCAGTGGAGGACTAGATCACTACGAGCAGTACTTC

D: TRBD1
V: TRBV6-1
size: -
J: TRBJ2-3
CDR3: CASSEARPSGGWDTQYF
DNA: TGTGCCAGCAGTGAAGCACGACCATCAGGGGGCTGGGATACGCAGTATTTT

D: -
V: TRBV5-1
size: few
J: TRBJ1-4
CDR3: CASSLGYATNEKLFF
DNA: TGCGCCAGCAGCTTGGGGTATGCAACTAATGAAAAACTGTTTTTT

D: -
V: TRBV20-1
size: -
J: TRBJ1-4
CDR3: CSAPNPGGTNEKLFF
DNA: TGCAGTGCCCCGAACCCCGGGGGAACTAATGAAAAACTGTTTTTT

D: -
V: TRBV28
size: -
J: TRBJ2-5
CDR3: CASSPPGGPPGETQYF
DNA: TGTGCCAGCAGTCCCCCCGGGGGGCCACCCGGAGAGACCCAGTACTTC

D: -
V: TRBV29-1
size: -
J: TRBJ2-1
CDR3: CSFSSRIENEQFF
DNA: TGCAGCTTTTCCTCCAGGATAGAAAATGAGCAGTTCTTC

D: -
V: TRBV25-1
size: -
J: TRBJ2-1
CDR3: CASSEEREQFF
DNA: TGTGCCAGCAGTGAAGAGCGTGAGCAGTTCTTC

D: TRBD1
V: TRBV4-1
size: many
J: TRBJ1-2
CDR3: CASAQGGQAGYGYTF
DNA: TGCGCCAGCGCCCAGGGTGGACAGGCGGGCTATGGCTACACCTTC

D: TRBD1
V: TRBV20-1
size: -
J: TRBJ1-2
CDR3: CSAEQGAANYGYTF
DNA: TGCAGTGCTGAACAGGGGGCAGCTAACTATGGCTACACCTTC

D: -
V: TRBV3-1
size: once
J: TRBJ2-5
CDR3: CASSGEVKTQYF
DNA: TGTGCCAGCAGCGGAGAGGTGAAGACCCAGTACTTC

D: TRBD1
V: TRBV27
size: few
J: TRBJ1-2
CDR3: CASSLAGTGNGYTF
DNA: TGTGCCAGCAGTTTAGCCGGGACAGGGAATGGCTACACCTTC

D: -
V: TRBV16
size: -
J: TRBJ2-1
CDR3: CASSTQQGLAPKFF
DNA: TGTGCCAGCAGCACACAACAAGGATTGGCCCCGAAGTTCTTC

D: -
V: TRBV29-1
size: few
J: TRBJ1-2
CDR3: CSPEGRGLYGYTF
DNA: TGCAGCCCCGAGGGGCGGGGGTTGTATGGCTACACCTTC

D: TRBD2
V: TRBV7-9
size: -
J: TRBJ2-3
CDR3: CASSLGSGGADTQYF
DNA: TGTGCCAGCAGCTTAGGGAGCGGGGGGGCCGATACGCAGTATTTT

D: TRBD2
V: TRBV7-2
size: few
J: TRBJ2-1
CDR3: CASSFSGGASPGFF
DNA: TGTGCCAGCAGCTTTAGCGGGGGGGCCTCCCCGGGGTTCTTC

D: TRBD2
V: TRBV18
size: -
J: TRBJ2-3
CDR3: CASSPSLAGGRGDTQYF
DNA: TGTGCCAGCTCACCATCTCTAGCGGGGGGGCGAGGAGATACGCAGTATTTT

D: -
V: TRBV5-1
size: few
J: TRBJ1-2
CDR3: CASSLGPLFTF
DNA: TGCGCCAGCAGCTTGGGGCCCCTTTTCACCTTC

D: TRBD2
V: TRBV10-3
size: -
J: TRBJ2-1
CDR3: CATRPSTSGDDNEQFF
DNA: TGTGCCACCCGACCCTCGACTAGCGGGGACGACAATGAGCAGTTCTTC

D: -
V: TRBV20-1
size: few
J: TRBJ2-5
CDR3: CSARTLATQYF
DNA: TGCAGTGCTAGGACGCTAGCGACCCAGTACTTC

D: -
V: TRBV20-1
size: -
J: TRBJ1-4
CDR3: CSAKGNAEKLFF
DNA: TGCAGTGCTAAAGGGAACGCTGAAAAACTGTTTTTT

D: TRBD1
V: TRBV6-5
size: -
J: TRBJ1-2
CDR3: CASRGTGGKDGYTF
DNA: TGTGCCAGCAGGGGGACAGGGGGAAAGGATGGCTACACCTTC

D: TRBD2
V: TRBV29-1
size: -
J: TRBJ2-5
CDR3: CSHREGSQETQYF
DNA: TGCAGCCACCGGGAGGGGTCGCAAGAGACCCAGTACTTC

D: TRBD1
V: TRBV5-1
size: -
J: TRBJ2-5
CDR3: CASSLGRGPETQYF
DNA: TGCGCCAGCAGCTTGGGCAGGGGGCCAGAGACCCAGTACTTC

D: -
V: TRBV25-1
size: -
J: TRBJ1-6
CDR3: CVSQGSGSPLHF
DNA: TGTGTCAGCCAGGGGTCCGGGTCACCCCTCCACTTT

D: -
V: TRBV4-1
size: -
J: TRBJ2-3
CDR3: CASSQGDGASTDTQYF
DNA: TGCGCCAGCAGCCAAGGAGACGGTGCTAGCACAGATACGCAGTATTTT

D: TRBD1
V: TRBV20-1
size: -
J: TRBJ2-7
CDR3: CSARDETGYLEQYF
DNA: TGCAGTGCTAGAGATGAGACAGGGTATCTCGAGCAGTACTTC

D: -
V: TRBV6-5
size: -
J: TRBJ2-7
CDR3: CASRQDWASYEQYF
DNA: TGTGCCAGCAGACAAGACTGGGCCTCCTACGAGCAGTACTTC

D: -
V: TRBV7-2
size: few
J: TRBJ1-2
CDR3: CASSQPGEGAYGYTF
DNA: TGTGCCAGCAGTCAACCAGGGGAGGGAGCCTATGGCTACACCTTC

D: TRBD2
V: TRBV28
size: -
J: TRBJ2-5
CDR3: CASSLITSGEETQYF
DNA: TGTGCCAGCAGTTTAATAACTAGCGGGGAAGAGACCCAGTACTTC

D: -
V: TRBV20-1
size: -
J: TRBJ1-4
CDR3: CSAVGDLEKLFF
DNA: TGCAGTGCGGTAGGGGATTTGGAAAAACTGTTTTTT

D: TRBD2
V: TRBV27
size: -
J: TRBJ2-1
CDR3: CASSWEGSSYNEQFF
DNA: TGTGCCAGCAGTTGGGAGGGGAGCTCCTACAATGAGCAGTTCTTC